This entry is about one TCR beta chain. This table comes from immunoSEQ multiplex PCR, and its TCRdb copy is limited to in-frame clones, with some not included. The sample has around 250,000 clones; around 80% are singletons. Germline CDR1 SGHNT, CDR2 YYREEE (reference sequence). This CDR3 spans 15 amino acids. V was clipped by 4 bases and J by 7 bases; unmatched bases: 3. The sample belongs to a study of blood T cell repertoires in COVID-19. Input material: peripheral blood. This TCR was recovered from a man older than 75 with acute or convalescent COVID-19. This rearrangement joins TRBV5-4 to TRBJ2-2; 14 bases are shared with TRBD2. Here the CDR3 reads CASSSGLAGGGELFF. CDR3 nucleotide sequence: TGTGCCAGCAGCAGCGGACTAGCGGGGGGCGGGGAGCTGTTTTTT.